The 30 T cell receptor beta chains given below trace back to one sample, sequenced in a study of somatic mutations in cytotoxic T cells in rheumatoid arthritis. TCRdb's table, derived via immunoSEQ multiplex PCR, lists solely in-frame clones and lacks some. This sample has about 11,000 clones, with over 65% found just once. Source material: CD8+ T cells sorted from blood. The receptor set was obtained from a woman between 40 and 55 years old in good health.

This clone was seen a single time. The rearrangement joins TRBV28 to TRBJ1-6, with unresolved D. Germline CDR1 MDHEN, CDR2 SYDVKM. The ends were cut back, 4 bases at V and 7 bases at J, with 8 bases in the middle. The CDR3 runs 13 residues. CDR3: CASSSAGNSPLHF. CDR3 bases: TGTGCCAGCAGTTCCGCGGGGAATTCACCCCTCCACTTT. The full variable domain, rest sourced from reference TRBV28 and TRBJ1-6, is DVKVTQSSRYLVKRTGEKVFLECVQDMDHENMFWYRQDPGLGLRLIYFSYDVKMKEKGDIPEGYSVSREKKERFSLILESASTNQTSMYLCASSSAGNSPLHFGNGTRLTVT.

V gene TRBV7-9 combines with J gene TRBJ1-1; D is unresolved. The CDR3 contains 12 residues. Germline values: CDR1 SEHNR, CDR2 FQNEAQ (reference sequence). Trimming pared 5 bases from V and 6 bases from J, leaving 10 bases between. CDR3: CASSQGRAEAFF. The CDR3 DNA sequence: TGTGCCAGCAGCCAAGGGCGGGCTGAAGCTTTCTTT.

V and J are TRBV6-1 and TRBJ2-7, with 10 bases that match TRBD2. CDR1 is MNHNS and CDR2 is SASEGT in the germline V gene. The CDR3 sequence is 17 residues long. The ends lost 2 bases at V and 6 bases at J; junction bases unmatched: 13. The CDR3 protein is CASSEYPMTSGQAEQYF. CDR3 nucleotide sequence: TGTGCCAGCAGTGAATACCCTATGACTAGCGGGCAAGCCGAGCAGTACTTC.

This chain links TRBV4-2 with TRBJ2-5; 8 bases align to TRBD2. CDR1 is LGHNA, CDR2 YNFKEQ, per germline. After removal of 1 base from V and 1 base from J, the junction contained 17 bases not matched to a gene. This CDR3 region has 20 residues. In nucleotides, the CDR3 is TGTGCCAGCAGCCAAGGATACGGGAGGGCCAAGCCTGCCCCCCAAGAGACCCAGTACTTC. This sequence encodes CASSQGYGRAKPAPQETQYF.

A few counts support this clone. This chain connects TRBV5-6 to TRBJ1-1; 11 bases fit TRBD1. The CDR3 has 17 residues. Germline V gene sequence: CDR1 SGHDT, CDR2 YYEEEE. The V gene end was trimmed by 5 bases and the J gene end by 4 bases; junction bases not matched to a gene: 13. This chain's CDR3 is CASSSRDRGGLATEAFF. CDR3 sequence (DNA): TGTGCCAGCAGTTCTCGGGACAGGGGGGGTCTGGCCACTGAAGCTTTCTTT.

The chain links TRBV5-1 to TRBJ1-1; D may be TRBD1 (6 bases). The length of the CDR3 is 16 residues. Trimming left V 5 bases short and J 1 base short, with 18 bases between. Germline-derived CDR1 and CDR2 are SGHRS and YFSETQ. Written as DNA, the CDR3 is TGCGCCAGCAGTTCCTCTATGTCAGGGGCGAACACTGAAGCTTTCTTT. It codes for CASSSSMSGANTEAFF.

The rearrangement links TRBV7-9 to TRBJ1-4, with a possible D match to TRBD1 (5 bases). Germline assignment: CDR1 SEHNR and CDR2 FQNEAQ (reference sequence). V lost 1 base and J lost 8, with 8 bases in between. This CDR3 has 13 residues. This CDR3 is CASSLDRGEKLFF. The DNA of the CDR3 is TGTGCCAGCAGCTTAGATCGGGGGGAAAAACTGTTTTTT. Filled out from reference TRBV7-9 and TRBJ1-4, the complete variable domain reads DTGVSQNPRHKITKRGQNVTFRCDPISEHNRLYWYRQTLGQGPEFLTYFQNEAQLEKSRLLSDRFSAERPKGSFSTLEIQRTEQGDSAMYLCASSLDRGEKLFFGSGTQLSVL.

The V and J genes are TRBV27 and TRBJ1-4, with a possible D match to TRBD1 (5 bases). The CDR3 is 16 residues long. The V gene's germline CDR1 is MNHEY and CDR2 SMNVEV (reference sequence). Between the trimmed V and J ends, which lost 5 bases and 5 bases, there was a span of 18 bases. The CDR3 DNA reads TGTGCCAGCAGTCACCTTGGGGACCGGGGGAATGAAAAACTGTTTTTT. Translating it yields CASSHLGDRGNEKLFF.

This clone was seen more than once but under ten times. The chain couples TRBV5-1 to TRBJ1-1; the D is unclear. V gave up 0 bases and J gave up 7 bases, with 4 bases separating them. The CDR3 is made up of 11 amino acids. CDR1 SGHRS and CDR2 YFSETQ come from the germline V gene. The DNA for the CDR3 is TGCGCCAGCAGCTTGGCGGGTGAAGCTTTCTTT. Amino acid sequence: CASSLAGEAFF.

The genes are TRBV15 and TRBJ2-7; 10 nucleotides line up with TRBD2. Germline V gene lookup returns CDR1 LNHNV and CDR2 YYDKDF (reference sequence). The CDR3 is made up of 14 amino acids. After removal of 3 bases from V and 2 bases from J, the junction contained 1 base not matched to a gene. The CDR3 DNA reads as TGTGCCACCAGCAGGGGACTAGCGACCTACGAGCAGTACTTC. This codes for CATSRGLATYEQYF.

V and J are TRBV7-9 and TRBJ1-1; 12 nucleotides agree with TRBD1. Germline CDR1 reads SEHNR; CDR2 reads FQNEAQ (reference sequence). Trimming took 6 bases from V and 2 from J; bases not matched to a gene: 13. This CDR3 comprises 18 residues. The CDR3: CASREAEGTGGANTEAFF. The CDR3 DNA follows: TGTGCCAGCAGGGAAGCGGAGGGGACAGGGGGCGCAAACACTGAAGCTTTCTTT.

The chain employs TRBV7-9 and TRBJ2-1; a weak D match, TRBD1 (6 bases). The CDR3 extends over 17 amino acids. The V and J ends lost 1 base and 0 bases respectively, with 13 bases between them. Germline CDR1 reads SEHNR; CDR2 reads FQNEAQ (reference sequence). CDR3: CASSLDFTGSSYNEQFF. The CDR3 DNA reads as TGTGCCAGCAGCTTAGACTTCACAGGGAGCTCCTACAATGAGCAGTTCTTC.

The chain joins TRBV29-1 to TRBJ2-7; the D gene is possibly TRBD1 (5 bases). V lost 0 bases and J lost 5, with 11 bases in between. The germline gives CDR1 SQVTM, CDR2 ANQGSEA. CDR3 size: 13 residues. The CDR3 nucleotides read TGCAGCGTTGAAGATTGGACAAGCAACGAGCAGTACTTC. This translates into CSVEDWTSNEQYF.

The V gene is TRBV27, the J gene TRBJ2-3, with 12 bases identical to TRBD2. CDR1 and CDR2 (germline): MNHEY, SMNVEV (reference sequence). CDR3 length equals 15 residues. The V and J ends lost 7 bases and 7 bases, in that order; junction bases with no gene match: 9. DNA for the CDR3: TGTGCCAGCACCAAACTAGCGGGGGGCGGTTATACGCAGTATTTT. Amino acid sequence: CASTKLAGGGYTQYF.

This clone turned up a few times. V and J are TRBV2 and TRBJ1-5; D gene unclear. Germline lookup yields CDR1 SNHLY and CDR2 FYNNEI. The CDR3 runs to 16 residues. Deletions cut 2 bases from V and 0 bases from J, with 11 bases between. The CDR3 region is CASSELGQYSNQPQHF. The DNA of the CDR3 is TGTGCCAGCAGTGAACTTGGGCAGTATAGCAATCAGCCCCAGCATTTT.

The chain is built from TRBV6-5 and TRBJ2-3, with D unresolved. V lost 4 bases to trimming and J lost 0 bases, with 11 bases between them. CDR3 length: 15 residues. Per germline, CDR1 MNHEY and CDR2 SVGAGI. CDR3 in amino acids: CASSFSRSSTDTQYF. The CDR3 DNA reads TGTGCCAGCAGTTTTTCTAGGAGTAGCACAGATACGCAGTATTTT.

J is TRBJ2-1 and V is TRBV6-6, with TRBD2 identical over 7 bases. CDR3 length: 15 residues. CDR1 is MNHNY, CDR2 SVGAGI, per germline (reference sequence). Trimming removed 11 bases from V and 5 bases from J; junction bases left unmatched: 15. The CDR3 sequence: CAGSSGGMRDNEQFF. The CDR3 nucleotides are TGTGCCGGTAGCTCGGGGGGTATGAGGGACAATGAGCAGTTCTTC.

V gene TRBV10-3 combines with J gene TRBJ2-2; 8 bases line up with TRBD1. Germline V gene sequence: CDR1 ENHRY, CDR2 SYGVKD. The CDR3 is 16 amino acids. With V trimmed by 11 bases and J by 4 bases, 15 bases remained unmatched. The CDR3 reads CASAGGGQGGTGELFF. CDR3 bases: TGTGCCTCAGCGGGCGGTGGACAGGGTGGCACCGGGGAGCTGTTTTTT.

V usage is TRBV11-1 and J usage is TRBJ1-2; D is uncertain. Trimming pared 1 base from V and 11 bases from J, leaving 11 bases between. CDR1 and CDR2 (germline): SGHAT, FQDESV (reference sequence). This CDR3 region has 12 residues. DNA for the CDR3: TGTGCCAGCAGCTTAGGGGCATTTGGATACACCTTC. This gives the protein CASSLGAFGYTF.

The V call is TRBV2, the J call TRBJ2-2, with a possible D match to TRBD1 (6 bases). The CDR3 length is 16 residues. Germline assignment: CDR1 SNHLY and CDR2 FYNNEI. Deletions cut 0 bases from V and 4 bases from J, with 12 bases between. CDR3 nucleotides: TGTGCCAGCAGTGAAGCTTTAGGGGGATTCACCGGGGAGCTGTTTTTT. Translating it yields CASSEALGGFTGELFF.

V is TRBV10-3 and J is TRBJ2-1, with unresolved D. Germline CDR1 reads ENHRY; CDR2 reads SYGVKD. V was shortened by 0 bases and J by 9 bases, with 9 bases between the two germline ends. The CDR3 runs 13 residues. CDR3 in amino acids: CAISESAFFEQFF. CDR3 bases: TGTGCCATCAGTGAGTCGGCCTTTTTTGAGCAGTTCTTC.

This clone was picked up a small number of times. This chain connects TRBV27 to TRBJ2-3, with TRBD1 matching over 8 bases. The V gene end was trimmed by 5 bases and the J gene end by 2 bases; junction bases not matched to a gene: 9. The CDR3 length is 16 residues. Per the germline V gene, CDR1 is MNHEY and CDR2 is SMNVEV (reference sequence). The CDR3 DNA sequence: TGTGCCAGCAGTCAAGGACAGGGCCCCCACACAGATACGCAGTATTTT. Its translation is CASSQGQGPHTDTQYF.

This rearrangement joins TRBV18 to TRBJ2-3; the match to TRBD1 covers 8 bases. The V segment lost 3 bases and the J segment 4 bases; nucleotides outside the gene matches: 12. This CDR3 comprises 17 residues. Germline loops: CDR1 KGHSH, CDR2 LQKENI. The CDR3: CASSPPRQGAPADTQYF. CDR3 nucleotide sequence: TGTGCCAGCTCACCTCCTCGGCAGGGGGCGCCTGCAGATACGCAGTATTTT.

The rearrangement uses TRBV2 and TRBJ2-5, with 7 bases matching TRBD1. The V segment lost 8 bases and the J segment 2 bases; nucleotides outside the gene matches: 2. Germline loops: CDR1 SNHLY, CDR2 FYNNEI. The CDR3 totals 12 residues. The chain's CDR3 is CASLGQQETQYF. Written as DNA, the CDR3 is TGTGCCAGCCTGGGACAGCAAGAGACCCAGTACTTC.

The rearrangement links TRBV6-1 to TRBJ2-7; 7 bases agree with TRBD1. In germline, CDR1 is MNHNS, CDR2 SASEGT. Trimming removed 11 bases from V and 6 bases from J; junction bases left unmatched: 16. The length of the CDR3 is 14 residues. CDR3 loop: CAVRHEDRGLEQYF. As DNA, the CDR3 is TGTGCCGTCAGACACGAGGATAGGGGGCTCGAGCAGTACTTC.

The chain has TRBV19 and TRBJ1-3, with 7 nucleotides matching TRBD1. After removal of 5 bases from V and 0 bases from J, the junction contained 4 bases not matched to a gene. Germline CDR1 and CDR2: LNHDA and SQIVND (reference sequence). The CDR3 loop spans 15 amino acids. Here the CDR3 reads CASSGTVLSGNTIYF. CDR3 bases: TGTGCCAGTAGTGGGACAGTACTCTCTGGAAACACCATATATTTT.

This clone was seen a few times. CDR3 nucleotide sequence: TGTGCCTCTTTTACGACAGGGAGTGTGTACGAGCAGTACTTC. It specifies CASFTTGSVYEQYF. The chain is built from TRBV28 and TRBJ2-7; 7 nucleotides line up with TRBD1. The germline V gene encodes CDR1 MDHEN and CDR2 SYDVKM. The CDR3 consists of 14 residues. J gave up 4 bases and V 11 bases, and 14 bases lay outside the gene matches.

There are a few counts of this clone. The gene calls are TRBV27 and TRBJ1-2, with D hard to call. This CDR3 spans 15 amino acids. Germline V gene lookup returns CDR1 MNHEY and CDR2 SMNVEV (reference sequence). Trimming removed 0 bases at V and 5 bases at J, with 13 bases between. DNA of the CDR3: TGTGCCAGCAGTTTATCGGCGAGTTTTCGGTATGGCTACACCTTC. Translated: CASSLSASFRYGYTF.

The chain joins TRBV7-9 to TRBJ1-4; a possible D gene is TRBD1 (6 bases). Germline V lookup: CDR1 SEHNR, CDR2 FQNEAQ (reference sequence). The CDR3 is 14 amino acids. Trimming pared 4 bases from V and 3 bases from J, leaving 9 bases between. CDR3 DNA: TGTGCCAGCAGCTGGGGGCATTCTAATGAAAAACTGTTTTTT. This gives the protein CASSWGHSNEKLFF. The full variable domain, in which reference TRBV7-9 and TRBJ1-4 provide the parts outside the CDR3, is DTGVSQNPRHKITKRGQNVTFRCDPISEHNRLYWYRQTLGQGPEFLTYFQNEAQLEKSRLLSDRFSAERPKGSFSTLEIQRTEQGDSAMYLCASSWGHSNEKLFFGSGTQLSVL.

This clone was recorded a few times. The V call is TRBV6-9, the J call TRBJ1-2, with D possibly being TRBD1 (6 bases). V was trimmed by 6 bases and J by 8 bases, leaving 19 bases between them. Germline CDR1 is MNHGY and CDR2 is SVAAGI. CDR3 length: 14 amino acids. In DNA form, the CDR3 reads TGTGCCAGCAGCCACCTCACAGGGTTTGCCGGCTACACCTTC. Translation: CASSHLTGFAGYTF.